These T cell receptor beta chains were read from a single sample in a study of T cells after yellow fever vaccination. TCRdb redid the calling of the 5' RACE reads with MiXCR, one entry per CDR3 protein. The data contain approximately 510,000 distinct CDR3 sequences, 21% of them singletons. The sample was PBMCs, taken about 21 days after the first yellow fever vaccination. The receptors originated from a man between 18 and 29 years old who received the YFV17D yellow fever vaccine. Both conserved end residues are part of each CDR3. A D gene is named only where the DNA matches it firmly. Clone size is not always given. Where it is, it says once, few, many or a class for expanded clones.

abundance,v_gene,j_gene,d_gene,CDR3aa,CDR3nt
NA,TRBV4-1,TRBJ2-5,NA,CASSNSRETQYF,TGCGCCAGCAGCAATTCCCGGGAGACCCAGTACTTC
few,TRBV27,TRBJ1-5,NA,CASSPLGGGLGNQPQHF,TGTGCCAGCAGTCCCCTGGGGGGTGGGCTGGGCAATCAGCCCCAGCATTTT
NA,TRBV29-1,TRBJ2-1,NA,CSVPGTRNNNEQFF,TGCAGCGTCCCCGGGACTCGGAACAACAATGAGCAGTTCTTC
many,TRBV7-8,TRBJ2-1,NA,CASSLVGYAGNEQFF,TGTGCCAGCAGCTTAGTCGGGTACGCCGGGAATGAGCAGTTCTTC
few,TRBV6-1,TRBJ2-5,NA,CASARGLGETQYF,TGTGCCAGCGCGCGGGGACTTGGAGAGACCCAGTACTTC
few,TRBV12-3/TRBV12-4,TRBJ2-5,NA,CASTPGGYQETQYF,TGTGCCAGCACCCCTGGGGGGTACCAAGAGACCCAGTACTTC
few,TRBV20-1,TRBJ2-7,NA,CSAKQARNTYEQYF,TGCAGTGCCAAGCAGGCACGTAACACCTACGAGCAGTACTTC
few,TRBV7-3,TRBJ2-1,NA,CASRESDYNEQFF,TGTGCCAGCCGGGAGAGCGATTACAATGAGCAGTTCTTC
NA,TRBV6-6,TRBJ1-6,TRBD1,CASSGQGSPLHF,TGTGCCAGCAGTGGACAGGGCTCACCCCTCCACTTT
few,TRBV4-2,TRBJ2-5,NA,CASSQEGAQETQYF,TGTGCCAGCAGCCAAGAGGGGGCCCAAGAGACCCAGTACTTC
NA,TRBV4-3,TRBJ1-5,NA,CASSQDGEGGQPQHF,TGCGCCAGCAGCCAAGATGGGGAGGGAGGTCAGCCCCAGCATTTT
NA,TRBV6-5,TRBJ2-3,NA,CASSYSLVWPDTQYF,TGTGCCAGCAGTTACTCACTAGTGTGGCCAGATACGCAGTATTTT
few,TRBV24-1,TRBJ2-2,TRBD1,CATSDPGTGLAGELFF,TGTGCCACCAGTGACCCCGGGACAGGGCTCGCCGGGGAGCTGTTTTTT
many,TRBV3-1,TRBJ2-1,TRBD2,CASSQNGASGVNEQFF,TGTGCCAGCAGCCAAAATGGGGCTAGCGGGGTCAATGAGCAGTTCTTC
few,TRBV11-1,TRBJ2-6,NA,CASSLRRIRGPLYSGANVLTF,TGTGCCAGCAGCTTAAGGCGGATAAGGGGCCCCCTTTACTCTGGGGCCAACGTCCTGACTTTC
few,TRBV4-3,TRBJ2-5,NA,CASSQHGQETQYF,TGCGCCAGCAGCCAACACGGACAAGAGACCCAGTACTTC
NA,TRBV12-3/TRBV12-4,TRBJ1-4,NA,CASSLPDGEKLFF,TGTGCCAGCAGCTTACCGGACGGTGAAAAACTGTTTTTT
few,TRBV7-2,TRBJ1-1,NA,CASSPTVMRRGTEAFF,TGTGCCAGCAGCCCTACCGTGATGCGGCGGGGCACTGAAGCTTTCTTT
many,TRBV3-1,TRBJ2-7,NA,CASSRDSGREQYF,TGTGCCAGCAGCCGGGACTCCGGTCGAGAGCAGTACTTC
NA,TRBV5-6,TRBJ2-5,NA,CASSSPQPSPLQETQYF,TGTGCCAGCAGCTCTCCGCAGCCATCACCCCTCCAAGAGACCCAGTACTTC
few,TRBV6-5,TRBJ2-1,NA,CASSYSRWSYNEQFF,TGTGCCAGCAGTTACTCTAGGTGGTCCTACAATGAGCAGTTCTTC
NA,TRBV4-3,TRBJ2-3,NA,CASSQVKNTDTQYF,TGCGCCAGCAGCCAAGTTAAGAACACAGATACGCAGTATTTT